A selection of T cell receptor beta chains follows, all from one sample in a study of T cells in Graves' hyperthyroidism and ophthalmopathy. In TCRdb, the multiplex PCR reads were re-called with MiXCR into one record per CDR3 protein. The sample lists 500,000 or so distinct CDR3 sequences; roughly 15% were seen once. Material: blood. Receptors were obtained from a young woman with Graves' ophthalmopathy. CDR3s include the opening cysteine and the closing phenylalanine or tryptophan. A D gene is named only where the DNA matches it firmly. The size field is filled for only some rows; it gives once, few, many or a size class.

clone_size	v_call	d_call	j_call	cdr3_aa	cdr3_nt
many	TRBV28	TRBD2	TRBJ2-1	CATQRGSSYNEQFF	TGTGCCACTCAGCGGGGGAGCTCCTACAATGAGCAGTTCTTC
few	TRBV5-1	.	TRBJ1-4	CASRLQSGEKLFF	TGCGCCAGCAGACTACAATCGGGTGAAAAACTGTTTTTT
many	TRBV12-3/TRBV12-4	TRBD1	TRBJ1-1	CASRMTGSRTEAFF	TGTGCCAGCAGAATGACAGGGTCGAGGACTGAAGCTTTCTTT
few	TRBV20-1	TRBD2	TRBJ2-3	CSASRSTGGYTDTQYF	TGCAGTGCTAGTAGGTCGACGGGAGGGTACACAGATACGCAGTATTTT
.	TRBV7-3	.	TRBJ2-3	CASSLYSSADTQYF	TGTGCCAGCAGCTTATATTCTAGCGCAGATACGCAGTATTTT
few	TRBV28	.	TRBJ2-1	CASRLRGAASYNEQFF	TGTGCCAGCAGACTGAGGGGAGCGGCGAGCTACAATGAGCAGTTCTTC
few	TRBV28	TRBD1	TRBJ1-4	CASSSARGREKLFF	TGTGCCAGCAGTTCGGCCAGGGGGCGAGAAAAACTGTTTTTT
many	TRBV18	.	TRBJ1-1	CASSPAQGNTEAFF	TGTGCCAGCTCACCGGCACAGGGGAACACTGAAGCTTTCTTT
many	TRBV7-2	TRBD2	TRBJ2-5	CASSFQRGQETQYF	TGTGCCAGCAGCTTCCAGCGGGGCCAAGAGACCCAGTACTTC
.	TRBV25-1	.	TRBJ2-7	CASSEGRIGGVVEEQYF	TGTGCCAGCAGTGAAGGGAGAATAGGGGGAGTAGTGGAAGAGCAGTACTTC
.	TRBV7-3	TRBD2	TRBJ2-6	CASSSDSGGIGANVLTF	TGTGCCAGCAGCTCCGATAGCGGGGGGATTGGGGCCAACGTCCTGACTTTC
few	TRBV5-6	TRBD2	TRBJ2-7	CASSRTSGINEQYF	TGTGCCAGCAGCCGGACTAGCGGGATAAACGAGCAGTACTTC
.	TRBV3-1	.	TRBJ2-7	CASSQVSVPYEQYF	TGTGCCAGCAGCCAAGTGTCCGTCCCCTACGAGCAGTACTTC
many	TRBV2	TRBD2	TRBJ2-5	CASSEVPGLAGVKGETQYF	TGTGCCAGCAGTGAAGTTCCGGGACTAGCGGGGGTTAAGGGGGAGACCCAGTACTTC
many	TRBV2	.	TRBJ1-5	CASGGWGNQPQHF	TGTGCCAGCGGAGGCTGGGGCAATCAGCCCCAGCATTTT
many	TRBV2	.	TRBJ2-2	CASKGPGELFF	TGTGCCAGCAAGGGCCCCGGGGAGCTGTTTTTT
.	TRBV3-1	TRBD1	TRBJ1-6	CASSQVFQGASFSPLHF	TGTGCCAGCAGCCAAGTATTCCAGGGGGCGAGTTTTTCACCCCTCCACTTT
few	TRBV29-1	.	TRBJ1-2	CSVEETENYGYTF	TGCAGCGTTGAAGAGACCGAAAACTATGGCTACACCTTC
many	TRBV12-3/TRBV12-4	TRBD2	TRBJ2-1	CASRMGLAGGNEQFF	TGTGCCAGCAGGATGGGACTAGCGGGAGGCAATGAGCAGTTCTTC
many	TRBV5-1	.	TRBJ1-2	CASSTDGGSGYTF	TGCGCCAGCAGCACGGACGGTGGAAGTGGCTACACCTTC
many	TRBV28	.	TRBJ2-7	CASSFAEVSYEQYF	TGTGCCAGCAGTTTCGCGGAGGTGTCGTACGAGCAGTACTTC
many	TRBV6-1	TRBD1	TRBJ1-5	CASRDGQGAQPQHF	TGTGCCAGCCGTGACGGACAGGGGGCTCAGCCCCAGCATTTT
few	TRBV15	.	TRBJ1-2	CATSRDESYGYTF	TGTGCCACCAGCAGAGATGAGTCCTATGGCTACACCTTC
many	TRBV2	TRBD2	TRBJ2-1	CASRGSLAGTDNEQFF	TGTGCCAGCAGGGGTTCTCTAGCGGGAACGGACAATGAGCAGTTCTTC
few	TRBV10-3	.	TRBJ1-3	CAISASSSGNTIYF	TGTGCCATCAGCGCGTCTAGCTCTGGAAACACCATATATTTT
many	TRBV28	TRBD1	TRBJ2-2	CASSHAGTALFF	TGTGCCAGCAGTCACGCCGGGACAGCGCTGTTTTTT
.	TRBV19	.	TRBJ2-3	CASSMGRGTDTQYF	TGTGCCAGTAGTATGGGCAGGGGCACAGATACGCAGTATTTT
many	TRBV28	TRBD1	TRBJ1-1	CASSTQGWVGDRGMVEAFF	TGTGCCAGCAGTACCCAAGGCTGGGTTGGGGACAGGGGGATGGTTGAAGCTTTCTTT
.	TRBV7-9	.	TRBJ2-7	CASSLAVSNEQYF	TGTGCCAGCAGCTTAGCCGTTAGCAACGAGCAGTACTTC
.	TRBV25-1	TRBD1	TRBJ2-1	CASSSDRVLSEQFF	TGTGCCAGCAGTTCTGACAGGGTATTAAGTGAGCAGTTCTTC
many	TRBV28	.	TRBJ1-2	CASSSMGGNYGYTF	TGTGCCAGCAGTTCCATGGGCGGCAACTATGGCTACACCTTC
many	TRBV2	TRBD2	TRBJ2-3	CASKRGVTDTQYF	TGTGCCAGCAAGCGGGGGGTCACAGATACGCAGTATTTT
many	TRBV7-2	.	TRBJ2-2	CASSGAGALTTNTGELFF	TGTGCCAGCAGCGGGGCAGGGGCCCTGACGACGAACACCGGGGAGCTGTTTTTT
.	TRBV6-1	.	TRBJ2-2	CASSTGSAGELFF	TGTGCCAGCAGTACAGGGTCGGCCGGGGAGCTGTTTTTT
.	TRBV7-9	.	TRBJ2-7	CASSLGAREQYF	TGTGCCAGCAGCTTAGGGGCGCGGGAGCAGTACTTC
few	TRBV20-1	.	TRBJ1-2	CSARVQGNYGYTF	TGCAGTGCTAGAGTACAGGGTAACTATGGCTACACCTTC
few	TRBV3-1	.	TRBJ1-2	CASSRTSRNYGYTF	TGTGCCAGCAGCCGGACATCACGTAACTATGGCTACACCTTC
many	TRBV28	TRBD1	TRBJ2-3	CASSLIRTGTPDTQYF	TGTGCCAGCAGTTTAATCCGGACAGGTACCCCAGATACGCAGTATTTT
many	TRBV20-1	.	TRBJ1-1	CSARGGGSTEAFF	TGCAGTGCTAGAGGGGGGGGCTCGACTGAAGCTTTCTTT
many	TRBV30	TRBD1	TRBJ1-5	CASGGWGQPQHF	TGTGCCTCAGGGGGTTGGGGGCAGCCCCAGCATTTT
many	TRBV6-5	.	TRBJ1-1	CASSYAGLARISRNTEAFF	TGTGCCAGCAGTTACGCGGGCCTGGCTAGAATATCGAGGAACACTGAAGCTTTCTTT
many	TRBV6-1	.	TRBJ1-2	CASSSPGLGGYTF	TGTGCCAGCAGTTCCCCGGGACTGGGAGGCTACACCTTC
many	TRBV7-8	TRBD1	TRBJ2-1	CASSFDGTGRFNEQFF	TGTGCCAGCAGCTTTGATGGGACAGGGCGGTTCAATGAGCAGTTCTTC
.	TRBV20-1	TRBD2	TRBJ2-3	CSARGGGTDTQYF	TGCAGTGCTCGGGGGGGGGGCACAGATACGCAGTATTTT
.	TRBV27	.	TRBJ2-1	CASSSRPDSYNEQFF	TGTGCCAGCAGTTCCCGACCCGACTCCTACAATGAGCAGTTCTTC